Listed here are 4 T cell receptor beta chains from one sample, sequenced in a study of shared clonotypes between healthy human individuals. TCRdb's table, derived via immunoSEQ multiplex PCR, lists solely in-frame clones and lacks some. The repertoire holds about 2.4 million clones, roughly 93% seen once, with 0.35% to 0.45% in the top ten. Sample: naive CD4+ T cells from PBMCs. Stated subset: CD45RA+ positively selected. Receptor source: a man between 18 and 35 years old in good health. Some clones in this sample may be carry-over from other donors' samples.

The chain recombines TRBV21-1 with TRBJ1-2; the table assigns TRBD1, which was not confirmed against the DNA. TRBV21-1 is a known pseudogene. The CDR3 covers 12 residues. CDR3 nucleotide sequence: TGTGCCAGCAGCGTACAGGGTGATGGCTACACCTTC. Its protein product is CASSVQGDGYTF.

This chain uses TRBV5-1 with TRBJ2-1; D call uncertain. Germline loops: CDR1 SGHRS, CDR2 YFSETQ. Trimming stripped 5 bases from V and 0 bases from J, with 9 bases between. This CDR3 contains 14 residues. CDR3 amino acids: CASRKSFSYNEQFF. The CDR3 DNA is TGCGCCAGCAGAAAAAGCTTCTCCTACAATGAGCAGTTCTTC.

Notes on this clone: Different DNA sequences within this sample yield the same CDR3. J is TRBJ1-3 and V is TRBV28, with D uncertain. V was pared by 2 bases and J by 2 bases, with 1 base between. Germline V gives CDR1 MDHEN, CDR2 SYDVKM. This CDR3 has 12 residues. CDR3 loop: CASSLTGNTIYF. The CDR3 DNA follows: TGTGCCAGCAGTTTAACTGGAAACACCATATATTTT.

DNA for the CDR3: TGTGCCAGCAGTGTGGCGACAGGGTATCCCTACGAGCAGTACTTC. This sequence encodes CASSVATGYPYEQYF. The chain combines TRBV28 with TRBJ2-7, with TRBD1 matching 7 bases. V lost 5 bases and J lost 2; bases outside the gene matches: 9. Germline CDR1 is MDHEN and CDR2 is SYDVKM. The CDR3 runs 15 residues.